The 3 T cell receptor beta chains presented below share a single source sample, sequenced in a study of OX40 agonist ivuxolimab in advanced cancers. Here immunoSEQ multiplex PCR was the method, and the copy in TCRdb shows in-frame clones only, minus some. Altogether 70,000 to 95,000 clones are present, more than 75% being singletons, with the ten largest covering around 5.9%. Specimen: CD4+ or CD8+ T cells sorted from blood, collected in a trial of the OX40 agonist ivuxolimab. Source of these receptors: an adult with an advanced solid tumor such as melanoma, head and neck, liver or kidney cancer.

CDR3 DNA sequence: TGTGCCTGGAGTCCAAAGAGTCTACCCTACAATGAGCAGTTCTTC. Residues: CAWSPKSLPYNEQFF. The rearrangement links TRBV30 to TRBJ2-1; no reliable D call. V dropped 2 bases and J dropped 2 bases, with 13 bases sitting between them. Germline-derived CDR1 and CDR2 are GTSNPN and SVGIG (reference sequence). The length of the CDR3 is 15 residues.

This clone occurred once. The CDR3 coding sequence is TGTGCCAGCAGCTTGGCCGGGACCGAGCTCTATGGCTACACCTTC. This gives the protein CASSLAGTELYGYTF. V is TRBV7-2 and J is TRBJ1-2; tentative D call: TRBD1 (5 bases). Germline V gene data show CDR1 as SGHTA and CDR2 as FQGNSA. CDR3 length equals 15 residues. Deletions cut 3 bases from V and 4 bases from J, with 15 bases between.

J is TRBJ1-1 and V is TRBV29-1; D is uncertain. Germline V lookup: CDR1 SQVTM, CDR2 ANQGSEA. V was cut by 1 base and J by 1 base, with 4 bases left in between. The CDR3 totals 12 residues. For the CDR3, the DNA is TGCAGCGTTGAAGGGGAGAACACTGAAGCTTTCTTT. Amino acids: CSVEGENTEAFF.